These 10 T cell receptor beta chains were all obtained from the same sample, sequenced in a study of blood T cell repertoires in COVID-19. TCRdb keeps only in-frame clones here, not all; method: immunoSEQ multiplex PCR. This table has some 200,000 clones, around 85% appearing once. Sequencing was carried out using peripheral blood. These receptors were obtained from a woman aged 55-69 years with COVID-19, enrolled during active disease.

The chain combines TRBV6-2 or TRBV6-3 with TRBJ2-7, with D perhaps matching TRBD1 (6 bases). V shed 2 bases and J shed 4 bases, with 12 bases lying between them. The CDR3 loop spans 14 amino acids. Germline values: CDR1 MNHEY, CDR2 SVGEGT. CDR3: CASSYGGSGYEQYF. CDR3 sequence (DNA): TGTGCCAGCAGTTACGGGGGCTCCGGATACGAGCAGTACTTC.

The rearrangement uses TRBV6-2 or TRBV6-3 and TRBJ1-2, with 7 bases lining up with TRBD1. CDR3 length equals 16 residues. V shed 7 bases, J shed 0 bases, and the junction held 11 bases outside the gene matches. The germline CDR1 and CDR2 sequences are MNHEY and SVGEGT. The DNA of the CDR3 is TGTGCCAGCACCCCGTCGGGACAGCCTTCTAACTATGGCTACACCTTC. It specifies CASTPSGQPSNYGYTF.

This clone was counted only a few times. This sequence joins TRBV7-2 and TRBJ1-5; 8 positions agree with TRBD1. Trimming cost V 3 bases and J 1 base; bases outside gene matches: 2. The CDR3 spans 15 residues. The germline CDR1 and CDR2 sequences are SGHTA and FQGNSA. The CDR3: CASSFGQGSNQPQHF. CDR3 coding DNA: TGTGCCAGCAGCTTTGGACAGGGAAGCAATCAGCCCCAGCATTTT. Full variable domain (missing parts from reference TRBV7-2 and TRBJ1-5): GAGVSQSPSNKVTEKGKDVELRCDPISGHTALYWYRQSLGQGLEFLIYFQGNSAPDKSGLPSDRFSAERTGGSVSTLTIQRTQQEDSAVYLCASSFGQGSNQPQHFGDGTRLSIL.

This clone has just one count. J is TRBJ2-3 and V is TRBV5-1; 9 bases match TRBD2. Germline V gene sequence: CDR1 SGHRS, CDR2 YFSETQ. With 1 base clipped from V and 0 bases from J, the junction kept 9 bases outside the gene matches. The CDR3 consists of 18 residues. CDR3 in amino acids: CASSLQSGAGGSTDTQYF. The DNA for the CDR3 is TGCGCCAGCAGCTTGCAGTCGGGAGCGGGGGGAAGCACAGATACGCAGTATTTT.

This clone is a singleton in its sample. The chain links TRBV27 to TRBJ2-5; D may be TRBD2 (6 bases). The CDR3 is 15 amino acids. Trimming shortened V by 0 bases and J by 5 bases, and 13 bases separated the two germline ends. From germline, CDR1 is MNHEY and CDR2 SMNVEV (reference sequence). In DNA form, the CDR3 reads TGTGCCAGCAGTTTATCTACAGCGGGCCGGGAGACCCAGTACTTC. Translated: CASSLSTAGRETQYF.

V is TRBV11-3 and J is TRBJ1-1; D is unresolved. The CDR3 covers 17 residues. The germline V and J ends were trimmed by 1 base and 2 bases, with 17 bases remaining between them. Germline lookup yields CDR1 SGHNT and CDR2 YENEEA. Here the CDR3 DNA reads TGTGCCAGCAGCTTAGGCCCCGACTTCCTTGCAAACACTGAAGCTTTCTTT. Its translation: CASSLGPDFLANTEAFF.

V and J are TRBV11-2 and TRBJ2-7, with TRBD2 matching 7 bases. Germline CDR1 SGHAT, CDR2 FQNNGV. The CDR3 has 12 amino acids. Trimming at V came to 3 bases and at J to 4 bases, leaving 0 bases not matched to a gene. CDR3 sequence reads: CASSFGGYEQYF. CDR3 coding DNA: TGTGCCAGCAGCTTCGGGGGGTACGAGCAGTACTTC.

V is TRBV7-2 and J is TRBJ1-4, with TRBD1 as a possible D gene (6 bases). CDR1 is SGHTA and CDR2 is FQGNSA in the germline V gene. Trimming left V 1 base short and J 8 bases short, with 11 bases between. The CDR3 is 14 amino acids. CDR3 nucleotides: TGTGCCAGCAGCTTAGACAGGGTAGGGGAAAAACTGTTTTTT. This codes for CASSLDRVGEKLFF.

The rearrangement joins TRBV28 to TRBJ1-2, with D uncertain. V shed 6 bases and J shed 1 base, with 12 bases lying between them. The CDR3 sequence is 14 residues long. Germline V gene sequence: CDR1 MDHEN, CDR2 SYDVKM. This CDR3 reads CASSQPGINYGYTF. The DNA of the CDR3 is TGTGCCAGCAGCCAGCCGGGGATTAACTATGGCTACACCTTC.

This clone appeared a single time. The chain recombines TRBV5-4 with TRBJ1-1; 9 nucleotides agree with TRBD1. The CDR3 extends over 16 amino acids. Trimming cost V 0 bases and J 4 bases; bases outside gene matches: 7. The germline V gene encodes CDR1 SGHNT and CDR2 YYREEE (reference sequence). CDR3 in amino acids: CASSLDMLDRGTEAFF. CDR3 DNA sequence: TGTGCCAGCAGCTTGGATATGTTGGACAGGGGCACTGAAGCTTTCTTT.